Described below is a single T cell receptor beta chain sequence and its context. This sample was included in a study of cytomegalovirus exposure and HLA in healthy donors. The PCR ran on 60 Vbeta and 13 Jbeta primers. TCRdb's table, derived via immunoSEQ multiplex PCR, lists solely in-frame clones and lacks some. The table records about 100,000 clones, about 80% of them present only once. Looked up from germline, CDR1 is LGHNA and CDR2 is YSLEER. The ends were cut back, 3 bases at V and 5 bases at J, with 10 bases in the middle. The CDR3 is 13 residues long. Sequences were obtained from PBMCs. The chain employs TRBV4-3 and TRBJ2-5; D ambiguous. The receptor was derived from a man in his forties in good health and CMV-seropositive. In DNA form, the CDR3 reads TGCGCCAGCAGCCAGAATATGAGGGAGACCCAGTACTTC. This sequence encodes CASSQNMRETQYF.